The TCR beta chain described here comes from a study of technical replicates of blood from several donors. The assay was immunoSEQ multiplex PCR, and TCRdb's table has in-frame clones only and misses some. Here the sample spans about 81,000 clones, approximately 78% being singletons. Trimming took off 0 bases at V and 2 bases at J, with 6 bases between the two ends. This CDR3 is 14 amino acids long. The germline V gene has CDR1 SGHRS and CDR2 YFSETQ. The chain couples TRBV5-1 to TRBJ1-3, with D unresolved. Sequenced: PBMCs. This clonotype was sampled from a human donor in good health. Some clones in this sample may be carry-over from other donors' samples. The CDR3 DNA sequence: TGCGCCAGCAGCTTGGGAGGGACTGGAAACACCATATATTTT. This codes for CASSLGGTGNTIYF.